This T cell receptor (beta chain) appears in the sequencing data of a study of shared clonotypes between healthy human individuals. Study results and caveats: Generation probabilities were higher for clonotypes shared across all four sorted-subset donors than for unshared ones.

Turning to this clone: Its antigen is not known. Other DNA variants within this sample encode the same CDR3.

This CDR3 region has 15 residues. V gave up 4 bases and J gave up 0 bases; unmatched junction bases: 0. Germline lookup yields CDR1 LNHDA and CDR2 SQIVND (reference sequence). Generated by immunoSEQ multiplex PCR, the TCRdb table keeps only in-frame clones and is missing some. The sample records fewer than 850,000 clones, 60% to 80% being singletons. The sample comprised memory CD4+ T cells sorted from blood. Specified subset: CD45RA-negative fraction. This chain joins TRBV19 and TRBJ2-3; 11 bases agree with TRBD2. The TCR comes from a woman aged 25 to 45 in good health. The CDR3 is CASSRTSGSTDTQYF. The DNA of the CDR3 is TGTGCCAGTAGTAGGACTAGCGGGAGCACAGATACGCAGTATTTT. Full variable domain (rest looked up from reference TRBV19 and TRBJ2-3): DGGITQSPKYLFRKEGQNVTLSCEQNLNHDAMYWYRQDPGQGLRLIYYSQIVNDFQKGDIAEGYSVSREKKESFPLTVTSAQKNPTAFYLCASSRTSGSTDTQYFGPGTRLTVL.